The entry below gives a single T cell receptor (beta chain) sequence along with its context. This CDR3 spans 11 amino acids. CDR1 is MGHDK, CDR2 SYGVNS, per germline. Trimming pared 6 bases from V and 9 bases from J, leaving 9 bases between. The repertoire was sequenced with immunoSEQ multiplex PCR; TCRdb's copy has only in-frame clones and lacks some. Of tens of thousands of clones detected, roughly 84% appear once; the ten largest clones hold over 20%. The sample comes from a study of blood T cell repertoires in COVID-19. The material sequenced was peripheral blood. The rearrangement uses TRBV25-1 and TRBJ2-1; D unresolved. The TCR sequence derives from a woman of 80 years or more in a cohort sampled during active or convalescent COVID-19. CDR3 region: CASRNSGEQFF. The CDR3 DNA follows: TGTGCCAGCAGAAACTCGGGTGAGCAGTTCTTC.